The 14 T cell receptor beta chains in this list originate from one sample, sequenced in a study of blood T cell repertoires in COVID-19. Method: immunoSEQ multiplex PCR; TCRdb's copy keeps in-frame clones and lacks some. The data show about 160,000 clones, under 85% seen once. Sample: peripheral blood. These TCRs come from a man between 65 and 85 years old with acute or convalescent COVID-19.

The rearrangement uses TRBV19 and TRBJ2-2, with D possibly matching TRBD2 (5 bases). Germline values: CDR1 LNHDA, CDR2 SQIVND (reference sequence). The V gene lost 7 bases and the J gene lost 1 base, with 10 bases spanning the gap. The CDR3 length is 14 residues. In DNA, the CDR3 is TGTGCCAGTACGGTACTAGGGAACACCGGGGAGCTGTTTTTT. It is translated as CASTVLGNTGELFF.

The V gene is TRBV18, the J gene TRBJ1-5; no definite D call. CDR3 length equals 16 residues. Germline V CDR1 and CDR2: KGHSH, LQKENI. The ends were cut back, 0 bases at V and 1 base at J, with 10 bases in the middle. The CDR3 DNA is TGTGCCAGCTCACCACCGTTAGTCTCGAGCAATCAGCCCCAGCATTTT. Translated, it gives CASSPPLVSSNQPQHF.

The rearrangement joins TRBV29-1 to TRBJ1-1; D call uncertain. Germline loops: CDR1 SQVTM, CDR2 ANQGSEA. CDR3 size: 12 residues. Deletions cut 0 bases from V and 7 bases from J, with 9 bases between. Here the CDR3 DNA reads TGCAGCGTTGAAGATCTTGAGATTGAAGCTTTCTTT. Translated: CSVEDLEIEAFF. Drawing the rest from reference TRBV29-1 and TRBJ1-1, the complete variable domain is SAVISQKPSRDICQRGTSLTIQCQVDSQVTMMFWYRQQPGQSLTLIATANQGSEATYESGFVIDKFPISRPNLTFSTLTVSNMSPEDSSIYLCSVEDLEIEAFFGQGTRLTVV.

The rearrangement links TRBV15 to TRBJ1-2; D is possibly TRBD1 (5 bases). This CDR3 is 14 amino acids long. The V gene lost 3 bases and the J gene lost 6 bases, with 14 bases spanning the gap. Germline CDR1 is LNHNV and CDR2 is YYDKDF (reference sequence). CDR3 bases: TGTGCCACCAGCAGGGACTCCTGGGGGGATGGCTACACCTTC. Its translation: CATSRDSWGDGYTF.

V and J are TRBV12-5 and TRBJ2-1, with 9 bases identical to TRBD2. V lost 5 bases, J lost 12 bases, and 11 bases stayed unmatched. CDR3 length: 14 residues. Germline CDR1 is LGHNT and CDR2 is FRNRAP. The CDR3 protein is CASGRLDSGRRQFF. In DNA, the CDR3 is TGTGCTAGTGGTCGTTTGGATAGCGGGAGACGGCAGTTCTTC. Drawing the rest from reference TRBV12-5 and TRBJ2-1, the complete variable domain is DARVTQTPRHKVTEMGQEVTMRCQPILGHNTVFWYRQTMMQGLELLAYFRNRAPLDDSGMPKDRFSAEMPDATLATLKIQPSEPRDSAVYFCASGRLDSGRRQFFGPGTRLTVL.

The J gene is TRBJ2-1, the V gene TRBV15; the match to TRBD2 covers 7 bases. This CDR3 has 17 amino acids. V shed 5 bases and J 4 bases; nucleotides not matched to a gene: 14. CDR1 is LNHNV, CDR2 YYDKDF, per germline (reference sequence). CDR3 DNA sequence: TGTGCCACCAGCGGGGGTATGTGGGCGGGAGTATACAATGAGCAGTTCTTC. It yields the protein CATSGGMWAGVYNEQFF.

This rearrangement joins TRBV10-1 to TRBJ2-7, with D perhaps TRBD1 (6 bases). The CDR3 length is 14 residues. V lost 0 bases to trimming and J lost 9 bases, with 15 bases between them. Germline V gene lookup returns CDR1 WNHNN and CDR2 SYGVQD (reference sequence). CDR3 sequence (DNA): TGCGCCAGCAGTGAGTCGGACAGTGGTAGGATGCAGTACTTC. Amino acids: CASSESDSGRMQYF.

The V and J genes are TRBV6-5 and TRBJ2-3, with TRBD1 matching over 7 bases. The CDR3 loop spans 14 amino acids. Per germline, CDR1 MNHEY and CDR2 SVGAGI. The ends lost 7 bases at V and 1 base at J; junction bases unmatched: 5. CDR3 in DNA: TGTGCCAGCAAAAACACAGGGGGCACAGATACGCAGTATTTT. Translation: CASKNTGGTDTQYF.

V is TRBV11-3 and J is TRBJ2-5, with 11 bases fitting TRBD2. The CDR3 totals 17 residues. CDR1 is SGHNT, CDR2 YENEEA, per germline. With 5 bases clipped from V and 2 bases from J, the junction kept 10 bases outside the gene matches. The CDR3 loop is CASSMRAGTSGQETQYF. In DNA, the CDR3 is TGTGCCAGCAGCATGAGAGCCGGGACTAGCGGACAAGAGACCCAGTACTTC.

The V call is TRBV2, the J call TRBJ1-1, with 7 bases identical to TRBD1. In germline, CDR1 is SNHLY, CDR2 FYNNEI. The CDR3 sequence is 13 residues long. Trimming removed 5 bases from V and 8 bases from J; junction bases left unmatched: 8. The CDR3 protein is CASSRQGPREAFF. Written as DNA, the CDR3 is TGTGCCAGCAGTCGACAGGGCCCTAGGGAAGCTTTCTTT.

The rearrangement joins TRBV6-2 or TRBV6-3 to TRBJ2-5; 8 bases line up with TRBD2. Per the germline V gene, CDR1 is MNHEY and CDR2 is SVGEGT. CDR3 length: 13 residues. The trim removed 6 bases at V and 2 bases at J, leaving 2 bases unmatched. Written as DNA, the CDR3 is TGTGCCAGCAGCGGGACTAGACAAGAGACCCAGTACTTC. This sequence encodes CASSGTRQETQYF.

The chain carries TRBV10-3 and TRBJ1-3; D is ambiguous. V lost 10 bases to trimming and J lost 0 bases, with 13 bases between them. The CDR3 has 14 amino acids. The germline CDR1 and CDR2 sequences are ENHRY and SYGVKD. CDR3 loop: CATRAGISGNTIYF. The DNA for the CDR3 is TGTGCCACCCGTGCAGGAATCTCTGGAAACACCATATATTTT.

The chain recombines TRBV28 with TRBJ1-4; D not resolved. Per the germline V gene, CDR1 is MDHEN and CDR2 is SYDVKM. Deletions cut 2 bases from V and 5 bases from J, with 15 bases between. The CDR3 has 16 residues. As DNA, the CDR3 is TGTGCCAGCAGTTTAGCGACCCGGGTTGGGAATGAAAAACTGTTTTTT. This sequence encodes CASSLATRVGNEKLFF.

The chain uses TRBV18 and TRBJ1-4; D is uncertain. Germline-derived CDR1 and CDR2 are KGHSH and LQKENI. This CDR3 comprises 15 residues. Trimming removed 3 bases from V and 2 bases from J, with 10 bases in between. In DNA, the CDR3 is TGTGCCAGCTCACCGTCCACAACCACTAATGAAAAACTGTTTTTT. As protein: CASSPSTTTNEKLFF.